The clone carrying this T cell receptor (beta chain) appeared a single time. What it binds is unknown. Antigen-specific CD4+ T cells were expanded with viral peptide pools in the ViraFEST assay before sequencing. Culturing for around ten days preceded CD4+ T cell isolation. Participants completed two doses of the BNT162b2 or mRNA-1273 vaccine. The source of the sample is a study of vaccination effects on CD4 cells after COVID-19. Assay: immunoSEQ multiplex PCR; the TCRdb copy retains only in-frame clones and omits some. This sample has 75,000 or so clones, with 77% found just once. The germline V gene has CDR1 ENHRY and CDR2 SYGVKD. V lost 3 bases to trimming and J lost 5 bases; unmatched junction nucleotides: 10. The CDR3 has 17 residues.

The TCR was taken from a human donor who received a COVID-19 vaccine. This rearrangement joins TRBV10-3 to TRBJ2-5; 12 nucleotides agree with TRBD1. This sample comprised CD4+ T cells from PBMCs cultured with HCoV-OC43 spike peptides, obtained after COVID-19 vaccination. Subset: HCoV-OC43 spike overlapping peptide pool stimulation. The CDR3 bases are TGTGCCATCAGTGATGGGGACAGGGGGCCGTCCGGTGAGACCCAGTACTTC. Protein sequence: CAISDGDRGPSGETQYF.